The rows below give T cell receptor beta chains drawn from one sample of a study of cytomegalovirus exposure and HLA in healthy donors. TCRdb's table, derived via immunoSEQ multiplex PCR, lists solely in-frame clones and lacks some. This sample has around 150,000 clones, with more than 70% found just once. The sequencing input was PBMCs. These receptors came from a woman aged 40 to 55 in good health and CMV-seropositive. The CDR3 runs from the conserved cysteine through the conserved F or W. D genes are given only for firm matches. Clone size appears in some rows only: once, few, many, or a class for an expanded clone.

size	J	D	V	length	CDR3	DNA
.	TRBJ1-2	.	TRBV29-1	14	CSAQWAIRDYGYTF	TGCAGCGCGCAATGGGCCATCAGAGACTATGGCTACACCTTC
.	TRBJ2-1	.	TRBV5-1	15	CASSLTGSPYNEQFF	TGCGCCAGCAGCTTGACTGGGAGCCCCTACAATGAGCAGTTCTTC
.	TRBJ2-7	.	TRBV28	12	CASSTLSYEQYF	TGTGCCAGCAGCACTCTCTCCTACGAGCAGTACTTC
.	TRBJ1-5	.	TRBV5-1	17	CASSLGGAGYSNQPQHF	TGCGCCAGCAGCTTGGGGGGAGCTGGCTATAGCAATCAGCCCCAGCATTTT
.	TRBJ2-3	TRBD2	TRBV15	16	CATSRYGAGLSDTQYF	TGTGCCACCAGCAGATATGGAGCGGGATTGTCAGATACGCAGTATTTT
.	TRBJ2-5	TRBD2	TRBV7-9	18	CASRAGTSGAPSQETQYF	TGTGCCAGCAGGGCCGGGACTAGCGGAGCCCCCAGCCAAGAGACCCAGTACTTC
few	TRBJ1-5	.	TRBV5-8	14	CASSFRAGYQPQHF	TGTGCCAGCAGCTTCAGGGCAGGTTATCAGCCCCAGCATTTT
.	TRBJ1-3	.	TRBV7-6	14	CASSSPRSGNTIYF	TGTGCCAGCAGCTCCCCTAGGTCTGGAAACACCATATATTTT
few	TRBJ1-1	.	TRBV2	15	CASSEAGTPNTEAFF	TGTGCCAGCAGTGAAGCGGGGACTCCGAACACTGAAGCTTTCTTT
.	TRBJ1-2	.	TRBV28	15	CASSRADSYLYGYTF	TGTGCCAGCAGCCGAGCTGACAGCTACCTCTATGGCTACACCTTC
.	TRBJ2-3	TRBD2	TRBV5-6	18	CASSSLAGGAPSTDTQYF	TGTGCCAGCAGCTCTCTAGCGGGAGGCGCTCCTAGCACAGATACGCAGTATTTT
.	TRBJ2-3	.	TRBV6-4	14	CASSDQRGTDTQYF	TGTGCCAGCAGTGACCAGCGCGGCACAGATACGCAGTATTTT
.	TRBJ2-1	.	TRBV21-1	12	CASKLYRVEQFF	TGTGCCAGTAAACTGTACAGAGTTGAGCAGTTCTTC
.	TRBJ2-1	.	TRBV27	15	CASSQQDRGYNEQFF	TGTGCCAGCAGCCAACAGGATAGGGGGTACAATGAGCAGTTCTTC
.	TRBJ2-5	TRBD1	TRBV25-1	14	CASSEIDRGQTQYF	TGTGCCAGCAGTGAAATCGACAGGGGGCAGACCCAGTACTTC
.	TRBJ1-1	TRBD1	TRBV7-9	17	CASSSPGQVLMNTEAFF	TGTGCCAGCAGTTCTCCCGGACAGGTCCTCATGAACACTGAAGCTTTCTTT
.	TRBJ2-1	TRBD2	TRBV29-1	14	CSDSGLAGEGEQFF	TGCAGCGACTCGGGACTAGCGGGAGAGGGTGAGCAGTTCTTC
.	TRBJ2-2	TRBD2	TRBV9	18	CASSVGVGLAGRAGELFF	TGTGCCAGCAGCGTGGGAGTGGGACTAGCGGGACGCGCCGGGGAGCTGTTTTTT
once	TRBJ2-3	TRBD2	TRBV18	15	CASTGTSGAIDTQYF	TGTGCCAGTACCGGGACTAGCGGGGCCATTGATACGCAGTATTTT
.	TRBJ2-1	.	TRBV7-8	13	CASSLQGYNEQFF	TGTGCCAGCAGCTTACAGGGTTACAATGAGCAGTTCTTC
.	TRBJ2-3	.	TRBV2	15	CASSETGTRTDTQYF	TGTGCCAGCAGTGAAACAGGAACACGCACAGATACGCAGTATTTT
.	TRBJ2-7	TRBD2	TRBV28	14	CASSFRTSDYEQYF	TGTGCCAGCAGTTTTAGGACTAGCGACTACGAGCAGTACTTC
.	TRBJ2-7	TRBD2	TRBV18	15	CASSSTLAGESEQYF	TGTGCCAGCTCATCAACGTTAGCGGGAGAGAGCGAGCAGTACTTC
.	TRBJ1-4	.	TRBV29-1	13	CSVGQRVNEKLFF	TGCAGCGTCGGACAGCGAGTAAATGAAAAACTGTTTTTT
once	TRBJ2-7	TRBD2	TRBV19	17	CASSPTHRTSGSREQYF	TGTGCCAGTAGTCCAACCCATCGGACTAGCGGGAGTCGCGAGCAGTACTTC
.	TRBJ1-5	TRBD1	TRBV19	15	CASSADRARNQPQHF	TGTGCCAGTAGTGCTGACAGGGCTCGCAATCAGCCCCAGCATTTT
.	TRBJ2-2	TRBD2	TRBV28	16	CASSLYSSGRTGELFF	TGTGCCAGCAGTTTATATTCTAGCGGGCGCACCGGGGAGCTGTTTTTT
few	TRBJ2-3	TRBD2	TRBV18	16	CASSPATSGSTDTQYF	TGTGCCAGCTCTCCAGCGACTAGCGGGAGTACAGATACGCAGTATTTT
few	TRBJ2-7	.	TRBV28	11	CASSHRDEQYF	TGTGCCAGCAGTCACAGGGATGAGCAGTACTTC
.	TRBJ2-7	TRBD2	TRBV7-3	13	CASSPGRVYEQYF	TGTGCCAGCAGCCCAGGGAGGGTCTACGAGCAGTACTTC
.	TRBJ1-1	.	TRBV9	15	CASSVGRTVNTEAFF	TGTGCCAGCAGCGTAGGCAGGACAGTGAACACTGAAGCTTTCTTT
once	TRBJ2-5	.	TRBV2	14	CASRLYRDQETQYF	TGTGCCAGCAGACTCTACAGGGACCAAGAGACCCAGTACTTC
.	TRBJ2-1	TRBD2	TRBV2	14	CASSTGLAYNEQFF	TGTGCCAGCAGTACGGGACTAGCCTACAATGAGCAGTTCTTC
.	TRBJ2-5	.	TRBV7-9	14	CASSLGDSQETQYF	TGTGCCAGCAGCTTAGGTGACAGCCAAGAGACCCAGTACTTC
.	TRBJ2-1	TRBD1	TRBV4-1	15	CASSQEDRVYNEQFF	TGCGCCAGCAGCCAAGAGGACAGGGTCTACAATGAGCAGTTCTTC
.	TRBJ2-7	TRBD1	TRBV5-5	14	CASSWGTGFDEQYF	TGTGCCAGCAGCTGGGGGACAGGGTTCGACGAGCAGTACTTC
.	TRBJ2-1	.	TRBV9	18	CASSVEQGTGTSSNEQFF	TGTGCCAGCAGCGTAGAACAGGGGACCGGGACTAGTAGCAATGAGCAGTTCTTC
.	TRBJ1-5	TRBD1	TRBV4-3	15	CASSQTGGRNQPQHF	TGCGCCAGCAGCCAAACAGGGGGCCGCAATCAGCCCCAGCATTTT
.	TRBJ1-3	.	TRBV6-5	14	CASSPGRGGNTIYF	TGTGCCAGCAGCCCCGGCAGGGGTGGAAACACCATATATTTT
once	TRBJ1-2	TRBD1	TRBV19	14	CASRTTGTVYGYTF	TGTGCCAGTAGGACAACTGGGACAGTCTATGGCTACACCTTC
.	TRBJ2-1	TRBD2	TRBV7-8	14	CASTLAGGPREQFF	TGTGCCAGCACCCTTGCGGGAGGGCCTAGGGAGCAGTTCTTC
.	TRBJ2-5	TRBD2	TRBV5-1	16	CASSTGLAGVQETQYF	TGCGCCAGCAGCACCGGACTAGCGGGAGTCCAAGAGACCCAGTACTTC
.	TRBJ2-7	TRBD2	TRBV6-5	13	CATQLAGEDEQYF	TGTGCCACCCAACTAGCGGGAGAGGACGAGCAGTACTTC
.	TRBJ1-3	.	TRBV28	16	CASSPAGGSAGNTIYF	TGTGCCAGCAGCCCTGCGGGGGGCTCCGCTGGAAACACCATATATTTT
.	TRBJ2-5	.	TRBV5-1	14	CASSWTDAQETQYF	TGCGCCAGCAGCTGGACAGACGCCCAAGAGACCCAGTACTTC
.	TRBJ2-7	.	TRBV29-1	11	CSVEGSYEQYF	TGCAGCGTTGAGGGCAGCTACGAGCAGTACTTC
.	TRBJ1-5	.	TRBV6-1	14	CASSSSRVNQPQHF	TGTGCCAGCTCCTCTTCCCGGGTGAATCAGCCCCAGCATTTT
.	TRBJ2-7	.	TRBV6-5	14	CASSPRAGRYEQYF	TGTGCCAGCAGTCCTCGAGCGGGCCGTTACGAGCAGTACTTC
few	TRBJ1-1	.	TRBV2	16	CASSEMGSGRDTEAFF	TGTGCCAGCAGTGAGATGGGGTCGGGGAGGGACACTGAAGCTTTCTTT
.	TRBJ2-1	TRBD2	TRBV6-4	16	CASSTTLAGVTNEQFF	TGTGCCAGCAGTACGACACTAGCGGGAGTGACCAATGAGCAGTTCTTC
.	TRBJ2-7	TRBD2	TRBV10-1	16	CASSDPGTSGSYEQYF	TGCGCCAGCAGTGACCCCGGGACTAGCGGTTCCTACGAGCAGTACTTC
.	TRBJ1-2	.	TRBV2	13	CASSEGQLSGYTF	TGTGCCAGCAGTGAAGGGCAGTTGTCCGGCTACACCTTC